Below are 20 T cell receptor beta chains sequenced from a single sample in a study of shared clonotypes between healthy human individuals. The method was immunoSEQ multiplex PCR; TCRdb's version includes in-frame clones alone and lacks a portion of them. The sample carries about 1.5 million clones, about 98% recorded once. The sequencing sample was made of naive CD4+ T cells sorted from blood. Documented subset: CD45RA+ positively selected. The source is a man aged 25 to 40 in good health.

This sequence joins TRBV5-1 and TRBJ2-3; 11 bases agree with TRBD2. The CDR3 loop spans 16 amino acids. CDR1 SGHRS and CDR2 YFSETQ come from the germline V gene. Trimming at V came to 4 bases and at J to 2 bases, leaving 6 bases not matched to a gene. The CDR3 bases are TGCGCCAGCAGCGTTTTAGCGGGAGGGCCCACAGATACGCAGTATTTT. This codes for CASSVLAGGPTDTQYF.

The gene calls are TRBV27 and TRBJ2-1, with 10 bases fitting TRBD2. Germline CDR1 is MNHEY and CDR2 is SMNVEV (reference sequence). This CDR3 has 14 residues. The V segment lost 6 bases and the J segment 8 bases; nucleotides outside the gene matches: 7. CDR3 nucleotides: TGTGCCAGCAGCCGCCTAGCGGGAGACCATGAGCAGTTCTTC. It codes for CASSRLAGDHEQFF.

The chain's CDR3 is CASSLGTLAFQETQYF. The CDR3 DNA is TGTGCCAGCAGCTTAGGAACCCTAGCGTTCCAAGAGACCCAGTACTTC. The chain recombines TRBV7-9 with TRBJ2-5; D might be TRBD2 (6 bases). Germline V lookup: CDR1 SEHNR, CDR2 FQNEAQ (reference sequence). CDR3 length: 16 residues. Trimming removed 1 base at V and 1 base at J, with 13 bases between.

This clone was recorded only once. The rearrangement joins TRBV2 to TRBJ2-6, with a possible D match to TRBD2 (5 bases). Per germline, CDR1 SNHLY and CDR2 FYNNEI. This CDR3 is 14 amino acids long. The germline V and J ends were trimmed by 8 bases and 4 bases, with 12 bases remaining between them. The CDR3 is CASVTEAGANVLTF. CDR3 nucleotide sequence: TGTGCCAGCGTCACGGAGGCCGGGGCCAACGTCCTGACTTTC.

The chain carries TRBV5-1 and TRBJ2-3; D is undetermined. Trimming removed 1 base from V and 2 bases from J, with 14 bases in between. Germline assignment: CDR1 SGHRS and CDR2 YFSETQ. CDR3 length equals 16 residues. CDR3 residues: CASSLLKDANTDTQYF. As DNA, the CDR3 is TGCGCCAGCAGCTTGTTGAAAGATGCTAACACAGATACGCAGTATTTT.

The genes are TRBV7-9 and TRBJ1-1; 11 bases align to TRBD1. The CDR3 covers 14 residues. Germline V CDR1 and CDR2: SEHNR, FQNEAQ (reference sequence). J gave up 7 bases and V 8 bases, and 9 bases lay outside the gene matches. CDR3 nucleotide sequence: TGTGCCAGCGGCAGGACAGGGGGCTTCGATGAAGCTTTCTTT. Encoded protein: CASGRTGGFDEAFF.

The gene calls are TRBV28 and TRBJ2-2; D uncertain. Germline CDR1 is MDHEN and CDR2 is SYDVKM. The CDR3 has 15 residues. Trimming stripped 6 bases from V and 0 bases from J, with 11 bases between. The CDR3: CASRRRRANTGELFF. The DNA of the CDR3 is TGTGCCAGCAGACGTCGAAGGGCGAACACCGGGGAGCTGTTTTTT.

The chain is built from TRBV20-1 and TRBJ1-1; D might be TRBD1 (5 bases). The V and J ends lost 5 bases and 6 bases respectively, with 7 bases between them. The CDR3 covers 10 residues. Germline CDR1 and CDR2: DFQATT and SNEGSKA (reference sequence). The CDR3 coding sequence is TGCAGTGCTTGGGGGGCTGAAGCTTTCTTT. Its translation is CSAWGAEAFF.

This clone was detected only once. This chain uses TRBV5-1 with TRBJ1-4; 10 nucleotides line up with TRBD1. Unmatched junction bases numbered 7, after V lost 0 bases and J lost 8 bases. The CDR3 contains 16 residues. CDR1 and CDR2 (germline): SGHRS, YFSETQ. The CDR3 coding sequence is TGCGCCAGCAGCTTGGGGATCGGGACAGGGGACGAAAAACTGTTTTTT. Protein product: CASSLGIGTGDEKLFF.

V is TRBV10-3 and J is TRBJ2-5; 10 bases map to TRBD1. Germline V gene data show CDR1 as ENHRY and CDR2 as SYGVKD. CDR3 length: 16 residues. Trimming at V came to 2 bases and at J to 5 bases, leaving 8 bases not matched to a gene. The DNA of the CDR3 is TGTGCCATCAGTGAGCCGGGGGGACAGGGGAGGGAGACCCAGTACTTC. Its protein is CAISEPGGQGRETQYF.

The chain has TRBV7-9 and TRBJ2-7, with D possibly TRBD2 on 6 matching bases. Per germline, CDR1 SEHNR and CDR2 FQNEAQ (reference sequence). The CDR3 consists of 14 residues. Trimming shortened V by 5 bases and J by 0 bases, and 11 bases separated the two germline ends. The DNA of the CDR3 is TGTGCCAGCAGCCCGGAGGGATACTCCTACGAGCAGTACTTC. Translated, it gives CASSPEGYSYEQYF.

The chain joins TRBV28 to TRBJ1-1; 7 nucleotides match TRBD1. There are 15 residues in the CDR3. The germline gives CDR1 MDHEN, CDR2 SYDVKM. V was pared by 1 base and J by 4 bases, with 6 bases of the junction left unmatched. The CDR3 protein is CASSLYQGGGTEAFF. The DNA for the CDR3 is TGTGCCAGCAGTTTATACCAGGGGGGCGGCACTGAAGCTTTCTTT.

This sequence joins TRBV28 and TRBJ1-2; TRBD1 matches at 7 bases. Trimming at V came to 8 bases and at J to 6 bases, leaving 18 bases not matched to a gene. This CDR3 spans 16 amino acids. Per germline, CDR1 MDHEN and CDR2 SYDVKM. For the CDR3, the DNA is TGTGCCAGCCATTCCCCCCCCAACAGGGGAAGAGATGGCTACACCTTC. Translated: CASHSPPNRGRDGYTF.

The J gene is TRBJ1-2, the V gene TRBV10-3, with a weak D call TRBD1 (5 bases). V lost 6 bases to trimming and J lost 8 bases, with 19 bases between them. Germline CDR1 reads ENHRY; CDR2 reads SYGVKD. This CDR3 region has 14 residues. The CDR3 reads CAIRGQDLQWGYTF. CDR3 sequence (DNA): TGTGCCATCAGGGGGCAGGACCTCCAGTGGGGCTACACCTTC.

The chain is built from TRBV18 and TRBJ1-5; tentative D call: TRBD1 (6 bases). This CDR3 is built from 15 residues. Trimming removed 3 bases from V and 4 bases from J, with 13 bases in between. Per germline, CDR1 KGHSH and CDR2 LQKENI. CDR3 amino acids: CASSPKGQGNQPQHF. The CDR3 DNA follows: TGTGCCAGCTCACCCAAGGGACAAGGAAATCAGCCCCAGCATTTT.

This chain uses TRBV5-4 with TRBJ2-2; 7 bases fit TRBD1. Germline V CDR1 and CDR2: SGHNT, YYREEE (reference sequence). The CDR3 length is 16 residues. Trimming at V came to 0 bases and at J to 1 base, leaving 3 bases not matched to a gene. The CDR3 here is CASSLEGARNTGELFF. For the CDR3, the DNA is TGTGCCAGCAGCTTGGAGGGGGCACGGAACACCGGGGAGCTGTTTTTT.

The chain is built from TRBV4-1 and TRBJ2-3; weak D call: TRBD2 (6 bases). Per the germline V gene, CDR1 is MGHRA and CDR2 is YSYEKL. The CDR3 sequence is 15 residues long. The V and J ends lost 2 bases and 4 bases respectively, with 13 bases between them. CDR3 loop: CASSQTETSSDTQYF. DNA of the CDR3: TGCGCCAGCAGCCAAACCGAGACTAGTTCAGATACGCAGTATTTT.

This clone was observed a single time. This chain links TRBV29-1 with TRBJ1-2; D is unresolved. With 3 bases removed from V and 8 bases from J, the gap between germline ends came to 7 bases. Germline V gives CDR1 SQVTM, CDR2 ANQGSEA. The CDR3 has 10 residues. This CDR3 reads CSVEGPGYTF. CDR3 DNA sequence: TGCAGCGTTGAGGGTCCGGGCTACACCTTC.

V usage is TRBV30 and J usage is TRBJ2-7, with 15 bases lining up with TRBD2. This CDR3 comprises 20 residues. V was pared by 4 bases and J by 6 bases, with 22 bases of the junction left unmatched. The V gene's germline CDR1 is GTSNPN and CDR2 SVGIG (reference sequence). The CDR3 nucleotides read TGTGCCTGGACTCCCGGCGGACTAGCGGGAGGGCGATTCCTTTTACCCGAGCAGTACTTC. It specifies CAWTPGGLAGGRFLLPEQYF. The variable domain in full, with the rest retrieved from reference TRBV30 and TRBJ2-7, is SQTIHQWPATLVQPVGSPLSLECTVEGTSNPNLYWYRQAAGRGLQLLFYSVGIGQISSEVPQNLSASRPQDRQFILSSKKLLLSDSGFYLCAWTPGGLAGGRFLLPEQYFGPGTRLTVT.

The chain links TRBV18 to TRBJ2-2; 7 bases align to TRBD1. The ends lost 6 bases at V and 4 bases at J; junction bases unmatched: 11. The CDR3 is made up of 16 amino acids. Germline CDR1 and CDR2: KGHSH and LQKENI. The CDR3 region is CASSPRGLSGTGELFF. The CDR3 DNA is TGTGCCAGCTCGCCAAGGGGGCTCTCGGGCACCGGGGAGCTGTTTTTT.